This T cell receptor beta chain was documented in a study of PD-1 blockade in classical Hodgkin lymphoma. Across the study: Patients received nivolumab 3 mg/kg intravenously every 2 weeks. Study observations and caveats: Repertoire difference causes, possibly disease activity or prior therapy, remain undefined. According to reports, newly diagnosed patients had lower baseline TCR diversity than healthy donors, and relapsed/refractory patients had lower baseline TCR diversity still.

Details on this clone: Its antigen is unidentified. The junction departs from the called germline gene at one end, perhaps through a read error.

The CDR3 spans 15 residues. The germline gives CDR1 SSHAT, CDR2 FNYEAQ (reference sequence). Each patient experienced a relapse that followed autologous stem cell transplantation, and brentuximab vedotin exposure varied. Complete response, partial response or progressive disease constituted the best responses recorded. Only in-frame clones appear in the TCRdb table, and some are missing; sequencing was by immunoSEQ multiplex PCR. The table shows some 23,000 clones, with 80% occurring only once. Sequencing used peripheral blood mononuclear cells (PBMCs), obtained before the second cycle of nivolumab. The clonotype was recovered from a human donor with classical Hodgkin lymphoma. V is TRBV7-7 and J is TRBJ2-5; TRBD2 matches 9 bases. CDR3 region: CASSFSAGGRETQYF. The CDR3 DNA is TGTGCTAGCAGCTTCTCTGCGGGAGGGAGAGAGACCCAGTACTTC.